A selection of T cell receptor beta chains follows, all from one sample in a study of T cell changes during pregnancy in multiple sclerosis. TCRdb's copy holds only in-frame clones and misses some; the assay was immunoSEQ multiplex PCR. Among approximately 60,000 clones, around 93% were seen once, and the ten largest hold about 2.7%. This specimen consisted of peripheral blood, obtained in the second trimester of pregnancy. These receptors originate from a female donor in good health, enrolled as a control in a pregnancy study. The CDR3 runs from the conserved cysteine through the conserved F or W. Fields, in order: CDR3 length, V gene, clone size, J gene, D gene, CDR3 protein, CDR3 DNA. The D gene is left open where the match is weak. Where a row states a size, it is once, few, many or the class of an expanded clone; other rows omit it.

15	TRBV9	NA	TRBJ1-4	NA	CASSGGSSANEKLFF	TGTGCCAGCAGCGGAGGATCGTCGGCTAATGAAAAACTGTTTTTT
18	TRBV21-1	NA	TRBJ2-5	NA	CASSNLTGGVFIQETQYF	TGTGCCAGCAGCAACCTAACAGGGGGAGTATTTATTCAAGAGACCCAGTACTTC
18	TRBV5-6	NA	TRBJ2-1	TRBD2	CASSLRRTSGSSYNEQFF	TGTGCCAGCAGCTTGAGGAGGACTAGCGGGAGCTCCTACAATGAGCAGTTCTTC
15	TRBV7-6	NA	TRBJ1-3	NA	CASSAQGGGGNTIYF	TGTGCCAGCAGCGCACAGGGTGGGGGTGGAAACACCATATATTTT
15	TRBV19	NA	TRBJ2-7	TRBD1	CASSAGDRTGGEQYF	TGTGCCAGTAGTGCCGGGGACAGGACAGGAGGGGAGCAGTACTTC
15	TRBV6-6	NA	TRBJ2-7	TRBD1	CASSKSGTGVYEQYF	TGTGCCAGCAGTAAAAGCGGGACAGGGGTCTACGAGCAGTACTTC
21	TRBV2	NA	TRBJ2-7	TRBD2	CASRAVGARATGGGTFYEQYF	TGTGCCAGCAGGGCCGTAGGGGCGAGAGCTACGGGGGGGGGTACCTTTTACGAGCAGTACTTC
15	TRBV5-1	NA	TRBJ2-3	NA	CASSLEGGSADTQYF	TGCGCCAGCAGCTTGGAAGGAGGGAGCGCAGATACGCAGTATTTT
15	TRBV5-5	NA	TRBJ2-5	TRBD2	CASSQPTGGQETQYF	TGTGCCAGCAGCCAACCGACGGGGGGGCAAGAGACCCAGTACTTC
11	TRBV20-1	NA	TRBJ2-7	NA	CSAQGIVEQYF	TGCAGTGCCCAGGGCATTGTCGAGCAGTACTTC
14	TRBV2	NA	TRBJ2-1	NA	CASSVGGGYNEQFF	TGTGCCAGCAGTGTAGGGGGGGGCTACAATGAGCAGTTCTTC
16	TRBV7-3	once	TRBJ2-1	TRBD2	CASSSQTSGASGEQFF	TGTGCCAGCAGCTCACAGACTAGCGGGGCCTCAGGGGAGCAGTTCTTC
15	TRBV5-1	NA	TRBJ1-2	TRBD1	CASSLQGTGQEGYTF	TGCGCCAGCAGCTTGCAGGGGACAGGGCAAGAAGGCTACACCTTC
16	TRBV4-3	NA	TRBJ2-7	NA	CASSQEGLGESYEQYF	TGCGCCAGCAGCCAAGAGGGACTTGGCGAGTCCTACGAGCAGTACTTC
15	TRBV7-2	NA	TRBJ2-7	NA	CASSLDPQVSYEQYF	TGTGCCAGCAGCTTAGATCCCCAGGTCTCCTACGAGCAGTACTTC
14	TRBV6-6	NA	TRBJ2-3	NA	CASSPGTNTDTQYF	TGTGCCAGCAGTCCCGGGACAAACACAGATACGCAGTATTTT
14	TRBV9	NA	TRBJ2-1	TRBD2	CASSVLAGGNEQFF	TGTGCCAGCAGCGTACTAGCGGGAGGCAATGAGCAGTTCTTC